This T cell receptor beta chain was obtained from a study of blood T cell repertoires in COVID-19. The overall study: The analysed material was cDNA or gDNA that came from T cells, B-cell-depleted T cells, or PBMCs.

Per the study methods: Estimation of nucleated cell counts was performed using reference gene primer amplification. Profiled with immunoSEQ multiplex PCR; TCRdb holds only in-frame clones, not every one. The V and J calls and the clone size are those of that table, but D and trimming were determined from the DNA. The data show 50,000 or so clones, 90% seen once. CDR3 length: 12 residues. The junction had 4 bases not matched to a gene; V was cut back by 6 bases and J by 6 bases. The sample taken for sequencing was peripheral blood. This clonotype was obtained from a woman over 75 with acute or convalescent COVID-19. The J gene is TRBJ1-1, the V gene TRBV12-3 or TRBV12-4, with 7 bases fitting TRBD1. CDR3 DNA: TGTGCCAGCAGCCCCGGGACAGCTGAAGCTTTCTTT. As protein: CASSPGTAEAFF.